Sequencing of this TCR beta chain was carried out in a study of graft-versus-host responses after intestinal transplantation. Looking at the study overall: Among the recipients, all got anti-thymocyte globulin induction and then tacrolimus and steroids for approximately 3 years.

Only a few counts were recorded for this clone. Its antigen is still unknown. Sequenced by immunoSEQ multiplex PCR; TCRdb stores in-frame clones only, minus some. Of some 120,000 clones in the sample, roughly nine tenths were seen once. CDR1 MNHEY and CDR2 SVGAGI come from the germline V gene. The ends were cut back, 2 bases at V and 1 base at J, with 8 bases in the middle. The CDR3 is 14 amino acids. The specimen comprised unstimulated CD4+ T cells sorted from spleen or lymph node cells, sampled before intestinal transplant. J is TRBJ1-1 and V is TRBV6-5; D possibly corresponds to TRBD1 (6 bases). This receptor was identified in a human donor who received an intestinal transplant. CDR3 sequence reads: CASSYQGKNTEAFF. Written as DNA, the CDR3 is TGTGCCAGCAGTTACCAGGGGAAGAACACTGAAGCTTTCTTT.